This T cell receptor (beta chain) comes out of a study of Ad26.COV2.S vaccination and SARS-CoV-2 variants. Study details: Ad26.COV2.S was injected intramuscularly once or twice, 56 days apart.

Germline-derived CDR1 and CDR2 are LGHNA and YSLEER. The V and J ends lost 0 bases and 0 bases respectively, with 11 bases between them. The CDR3 runs 16 residues. Indicated treatment: some 20 received Ad26.COV2.S at low or high dose, single or two shots; about 5 received placebo; per-sample allocation not given. Collection of the samples took place on day 63 after the first injection of vaccine or placebo. This person who donated was an adult of 18-55 years in Boston. Measured with immunoSEQ multiplex PCR; TCRdb has only the in-frame clones, and not every one. Of hundreds of thousands of clones in the sample, 90% were seen once.

This specimen was peripheral blood, taken in a trial of Ad26.COV2.S vaccine versus placebo. The receptor comes from a person between 18 and 60 years old who received the Ad26.COV2.S COVID-19 vaccine or a placebo. The chain is built from TRBV4-3 and TRBJ1-2; unclear D gene. This chain's CDR3 is CASSQDLITANYGYTF. In DNA form, the CDR3 reads TGCGCCAGCAGCCAAGATTTGATAACAGCTAACTATGGCTACACCTTC.